Sequencing of this TCR beta chain was carried out in a study of T cell responses to AZD1222 COVID-19 vaccine. About this clone: What it recognizes is unknown.

V was clipped by 1 base and J by 0 bases, with 13 bases between them. The CDR3 extends over 16 amino acids. Germline CDR1 MDHEN, CDR2 SYDVKM. Libraries were prepared by immunoSEQ multiplex PCR; TCRdb keeps only in-frame clonotypes and omits some of them. There are about 170,000 clones in the sample; around 89% occur only once, and about 4.1% lies in the top ten. General study points: Elevations in Spike-specific TCR breadth and depth followed administration of two AZD1222 doses. All repertoire sampling was performed exclusively after the peak T cell response. Clonal diversity was possibly underestimated, and the donors were mostly white British, with more females.

This specimen consisted of peripheral blood, obtained 28 days after the second dose of the MenACWY control vaccine. The source is an adult who received the MenACWY meningococcal vaccine as a control. V is TRBV28 and J is TRBJ2-7; D is perhaps TRBD2 (6 bases). CDR3 loop: CASSLSRGYLSYEQYF. The DNA for the CDR3 is TGTGCCAGCAGTTTATCCCGGGGGTACCTCTCCTACGAGCAGTACTTC.